This TCR beta chain was recorded in a study of blood T cell repertoires in COVID-19. As for the study in general: Whether acute or convalescent, the COVID-19 samples came from the United States, Italy and Spain. From T cells, B-cell-depleted T cells, or PBMCs came the material, which was cDNA or gDNA.

Per the original data handling: Reference gene primer amplification in the assay estimated nucleated cell counts. Assay: immunoSEQ multiplex PCR; the TCRdb copy retains only in-frame clones and omits some. That table is the source of V, J and clone size, and D and trimming were worked out from the DNA. The table has some 120,000 clones, roughly 90% seen once; the top ten hold roughly 1.2%. Trimming removed 10 bases from V and 3 bases from J, with 15 bases in between. Germline CDR1 is LGHDT and CDR2 is YNNKEL (reference sequence). The CDR3 consists of 13 residues. What was sequenced was peripheral blood. This clonotype was sampled from a woman over 75 with acute or convalescent COVID-19. The chain is built from TRBV3-1 (or the pseudogene TRBV3-2) and TRBJ1-2; D perhaps matches TRBD1 (5 bases). The CDR3 here is CATRGGKDYGYTF. CDR3 DNA sequence: TGTGCCACCCGGGGGGGGAAGGACTATGGCTACACCTTC.